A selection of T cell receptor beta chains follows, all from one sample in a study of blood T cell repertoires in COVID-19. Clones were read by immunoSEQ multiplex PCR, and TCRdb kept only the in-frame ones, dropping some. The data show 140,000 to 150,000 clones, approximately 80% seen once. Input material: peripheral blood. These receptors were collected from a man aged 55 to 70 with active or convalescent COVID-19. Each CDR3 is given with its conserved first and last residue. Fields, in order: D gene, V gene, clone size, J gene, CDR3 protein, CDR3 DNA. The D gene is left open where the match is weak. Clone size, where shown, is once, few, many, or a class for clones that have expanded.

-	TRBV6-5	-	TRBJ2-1	CASRADRNRMDEQFF	TGTGCCAGCAGAGCAGACAGGAATCGAATGGATGAGCAGTTCTTC
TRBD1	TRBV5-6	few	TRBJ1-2	CASSLVDRRRSGYGYTF	TGTGCCAGCAGCTTGGTGGACAGGAGGAGATCTGGGTATGGCTACACCTTC
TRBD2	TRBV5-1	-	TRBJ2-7	CASSWGGEGLADTYEQYF	TGCGCCAGCAGCTGGGGCGGGGAAGGACTAGCGGATACCTACGAGCAGTACTTC
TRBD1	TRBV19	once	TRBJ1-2	CASSATGGGYGYTF	TGTGCCAGTAGTGCGACAGGGGGTGGCTATGGCTACACCTTC
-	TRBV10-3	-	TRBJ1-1	CAISPGNTEAFF	TGTGCCATCAGCCCAGGGAACACTGAAGCTTTCTTT
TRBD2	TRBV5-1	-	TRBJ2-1	CASSFSGTSGMVNEQFF	TGCGCCAGCAGCTTCTCCGGGACTAGCGGGATGGTTAATGAGCAGTTCTTC
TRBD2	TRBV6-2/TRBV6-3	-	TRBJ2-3	CASSYETSNRPDTQYF	TGTGCCAGCAGTTACGAGACTAGCAATCGCCCAGATACGCAGTATTTT
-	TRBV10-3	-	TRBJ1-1	CAISEVSSGTNHEAFF	TGTGCCATCAGTGAGGTCTCGTCCGGGACAAACCATGAAGCTTTCTTT
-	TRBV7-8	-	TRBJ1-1	CASSSEVPLNTEAFF	TGTGCCAGCAGCTCGGAGGTACCCCTGAACACTGAAGCTTTCTTT
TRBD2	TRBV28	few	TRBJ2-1	CASSPLVAGGPDEQFF	TGTGCCAGCAGCCCTCTCGTCGCGGGAGGGCCGGATGAGCAGTTCTTC
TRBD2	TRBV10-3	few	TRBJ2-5	CASQGTSGMSETQYF	TGTGCCAGCCAGGGGACTAGCGGTATGTCAGAGACCCAGTACTTC